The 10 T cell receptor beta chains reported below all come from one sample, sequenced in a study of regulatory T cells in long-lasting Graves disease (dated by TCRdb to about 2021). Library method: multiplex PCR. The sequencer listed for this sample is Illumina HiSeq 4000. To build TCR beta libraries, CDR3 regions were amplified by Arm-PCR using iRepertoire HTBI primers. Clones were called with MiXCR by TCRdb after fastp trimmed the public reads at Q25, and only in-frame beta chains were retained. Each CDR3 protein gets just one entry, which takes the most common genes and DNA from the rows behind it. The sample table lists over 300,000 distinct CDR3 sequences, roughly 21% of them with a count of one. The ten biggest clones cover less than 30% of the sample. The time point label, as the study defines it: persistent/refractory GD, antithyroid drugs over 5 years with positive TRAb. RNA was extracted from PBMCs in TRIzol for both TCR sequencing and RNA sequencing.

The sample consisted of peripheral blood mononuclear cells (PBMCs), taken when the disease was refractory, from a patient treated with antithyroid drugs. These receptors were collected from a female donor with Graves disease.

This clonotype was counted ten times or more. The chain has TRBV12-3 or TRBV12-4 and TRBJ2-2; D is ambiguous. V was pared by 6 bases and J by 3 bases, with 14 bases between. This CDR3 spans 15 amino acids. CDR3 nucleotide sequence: TGTGCCAGCAGACCCTCGTCAGGTGACACCGGGGAGCTGTTTTTT. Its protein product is CASRPSSGDTGELFF.

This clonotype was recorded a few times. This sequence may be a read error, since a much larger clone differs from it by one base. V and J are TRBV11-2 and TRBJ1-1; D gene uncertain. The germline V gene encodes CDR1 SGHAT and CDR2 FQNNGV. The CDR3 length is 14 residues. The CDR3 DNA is TGTGCCAGCAGCTTATTGGCTCCGAACACTGAAGTTTTCTTT. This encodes CASSLLAPNTEVFF.

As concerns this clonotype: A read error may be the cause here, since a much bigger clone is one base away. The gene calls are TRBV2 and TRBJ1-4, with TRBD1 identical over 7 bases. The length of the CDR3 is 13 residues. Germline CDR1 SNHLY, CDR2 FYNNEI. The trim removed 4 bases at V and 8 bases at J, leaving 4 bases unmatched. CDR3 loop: CASSVRDSEKLFF. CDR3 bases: TGTGCCAGCAGTGTACGGGACAGCGAAAAACTGTTTTTT. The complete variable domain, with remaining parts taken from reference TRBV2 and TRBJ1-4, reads EPEVTQTPSHQVTQMGQEVILRCVPISNHLYFYWYRQILGQKVEFLVSFYNNEISEKSEIFDDQFSVERPDGSNFTLKIRSTKLEDSAMYFCASSVRDSEKLFFGSGTQLSVL.

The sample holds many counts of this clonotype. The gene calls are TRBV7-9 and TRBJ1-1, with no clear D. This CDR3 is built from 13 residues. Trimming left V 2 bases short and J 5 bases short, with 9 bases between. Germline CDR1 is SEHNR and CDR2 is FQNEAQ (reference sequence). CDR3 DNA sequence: TGTGCCAGCAGCTTATCCGGGTTGACTGAAGCTTTCTTT. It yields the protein CASSLSGLTEAFF.

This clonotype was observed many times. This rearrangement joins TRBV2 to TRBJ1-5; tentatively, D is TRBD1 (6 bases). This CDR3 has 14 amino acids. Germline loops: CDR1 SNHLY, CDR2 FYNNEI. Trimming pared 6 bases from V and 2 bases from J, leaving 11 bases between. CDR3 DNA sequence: TGTGCCAGCAGAGTAGGGGGGGGCAATCAGCCCCAGCATTTT. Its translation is CASRVGGGNQPQHF.

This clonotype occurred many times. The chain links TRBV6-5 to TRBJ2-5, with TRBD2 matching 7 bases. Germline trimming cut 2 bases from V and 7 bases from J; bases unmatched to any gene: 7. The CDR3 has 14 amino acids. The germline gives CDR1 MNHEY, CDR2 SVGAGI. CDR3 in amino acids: CASSYGTIGGTQYF. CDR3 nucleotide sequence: TGTGCCAGCAGTTACGGGACTATTGGGGGGACCCAGTACTTC.

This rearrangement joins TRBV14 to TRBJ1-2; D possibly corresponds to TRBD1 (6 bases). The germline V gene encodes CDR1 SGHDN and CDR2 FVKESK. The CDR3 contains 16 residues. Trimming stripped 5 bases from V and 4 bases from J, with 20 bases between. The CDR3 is CASSFRDTVLSYGYTF. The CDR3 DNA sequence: TGTGCCAGCAGCTTCCGGGACACCGTTCTGTCCTATGGCTACACCTTC.

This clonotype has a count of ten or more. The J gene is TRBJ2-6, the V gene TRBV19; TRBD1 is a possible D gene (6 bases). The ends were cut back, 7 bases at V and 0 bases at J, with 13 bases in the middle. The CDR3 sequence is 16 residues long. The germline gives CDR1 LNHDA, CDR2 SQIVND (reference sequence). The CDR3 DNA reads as TGTGCCAGTACTACAGGGATCTACTCTGGGGCCAACGTCCTGACTTTC. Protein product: CASTTGIYSGANVLTF.

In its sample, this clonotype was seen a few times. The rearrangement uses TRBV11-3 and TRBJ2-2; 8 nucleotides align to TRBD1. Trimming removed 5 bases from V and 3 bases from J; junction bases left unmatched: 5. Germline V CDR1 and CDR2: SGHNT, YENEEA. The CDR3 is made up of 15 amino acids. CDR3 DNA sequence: TGTGCCAGCAGCAAAGGACAGGGTGACACCGGGGAGCTGTTTTTT. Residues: CASSKGQGDTGELFF.

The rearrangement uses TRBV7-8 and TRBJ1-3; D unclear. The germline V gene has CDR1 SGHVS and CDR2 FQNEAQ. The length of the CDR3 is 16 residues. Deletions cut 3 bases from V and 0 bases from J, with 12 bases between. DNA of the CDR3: TGTGCCAGCAGCTTTGAGGTTTCCCCCTCTGGAAACACCATATATTTT. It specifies CASSFEVSPSGNTIYF. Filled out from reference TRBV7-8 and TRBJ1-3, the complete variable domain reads GAGVSQSPRYKVAKRGQDVALRCDPISGHVSLFWYQQALGQGPEFLTYFQNEAQLDKSGLPSDRFFAERPEGSVSTLKIQRTQQEDSAVYLCASSFEVSPSGNTIYFGEGSWLTVV.